The 8 T cell receptor beta chains below all came from one sample that was sequenced in a study of patients and donors after allogeneic stem cell transplantation (TCRdb year 2020). Library method: RT-PCR. Sequencing used a NextSeq 550. TCRdb ran its own pipeline on the public reads, namely fastp trimming at Q25 and MiXCR clone calling, and kept in-frame beta chains. Each CDR3 protein appears once, grouped with its most common genes and DNA. The sample table holds 2,500 or so distinct CDR3 sequences, of which roughly 3.8% were seen once. The top ten clones comprise 36% of the sample. The sequencing sample was made of blood, either unsorted or a sorted T cell fraction (not recorded which). These receptors originate from a human donor who was either an allogeneic HSCT recipient or a stem cell or donor lymphocyte infusion donor (not recorded which). It is not recorded whose cells these are; they may come from a transplant donor.

This sequence joins TRBV7-2 and TRBJ2-6; no clear D gene. In germline, CDR1 is SGHTA, CDR2 FQGNSA. The CDR3 is made up of 13 amino acids. Between the trimmed V and J ends, which lost 8 bases and 0 bases, there was a span of 5 bases. Here the CDR3 reads CASQNSGANVLTF. The CDR3 DNA is TGTGCCAGCCAAAACTCTGGGGCCAACGTCCTGACTTTC.

At least ten counts were recorded for this clonotype. At one end, the junction sequence differs from germline, possibly due to a read error. The rearrangement joins TRBV7-7 to TRBJ2-1; TRBD1 or TRBD2 may be the D gene (7 bases each). CDR3 size: 15 residues. The germline CDR1 and CDR2 sequences are SSHAT and FNYEAQ (reference sequence). The CDR3 reads CASSLSGGVYNEQFF. In DNA, the CDR3 is TGTGCTAGCAGCTTATCAGGGGGGGTTTACAATGAGCAGTTCTTC.

This chain links TRBV9 with TRBJ2-7, with D uncertain. From germline, CDR1 is SGDLS and CDR2 YYNGEE. CDR3 length equals 18 residues. The ends were cut back, 0 bases at V and 0 bases at J, with 19 bases in the middle. The CDR3 DNA reads as TGTGCCAGCAGCGTAGGGATTGGGGTTGAGAGATGCTCCTACGAGCAGTACTTC. The encoded protein is CASSVGIGVERCSYEQYF.

The CDR3 sequence: CASSLYFGDEKLFF. CDR3 nucleotides: TGTGCCAGCAGCCTTTACTTCGGGGATGAAAAACTGTTTTTT. The chain couples TRBV9 to TRBJ1-4; D unresolved. Trimming took 4 bases from V and 6 from J, leaving 13 bases between them. Germline V gene sequence: CDR1 SGDLS, CDR2 YYNGEE. The CDR3 has 14 residues.

This clonotype was seen more than once but under ten times. The CDR3 sequence is CASSAQGLDTDTQYF. In DNA form, the CDR3 reads TGTGCCAGCTCTGCCCAGGGACTAGACACAGATACGCAGTATTTT. V usage is TRBV12-3 or TRBV12-4 and J usage is TRBJ2-3, with 8 bases fitting TRBD2. Trimming cost V 8 bases and J 2 bases; bases outside gene matches: 9. This CDR3 is 15 amino acids long.

This clonotype is large within its sample. In DNA, the CDR3 is TGTGCCAGCAGACAGGGACGGACGGAGTCTAATGAAAAACTGTTTTTT. Residues: CASRQGRTESNEKLFF. The rearrangement links TRBV3-1 to TRBJ1-4; D perhaps matches TRBD1 (6 bases). The germline CDR1 and CDR2 sequences are LGHDT and YNNKEL (reference sequence). Trimming stripped 6 bases from V and 3 bases from J, with 17 bases between. CDR3 size: 16 residues. The complete variable domain, with remaining parts taken from reference TRBV3-1 and TRBJ1-4, reads DTAVSQTPKYLVTQMGNDKSIKCEQNLGHDTMYWYKQDSKKFLKIMFSYNNKELIINETVPNRFSPKSPDKAHLNLHINSLELGDSAVYFCASRQGRTESNEKLFFGSGTQLSVL.

A few counts support this clonotype. The chain links TRBV20-1 to TRBJ2-3, with 7 bases that match TRBD2. The CDR3 runs 15 residues. Germline V lookup: CDR1 DFQATT, CDR2 SNEGSKA (reference sequence). V was clipped by 1 base and J by 5 bases; unmatched bases: 9. The CDR3 sequence: CSARVPAGEIDTQYF. The CDR3 DNA sequence: TGCAGTGCTAGAGTACCCGCGGGAGAAATAGATACGCAGTATTTT.

This clonotype was counted many times. The J gene is TRBJ2-2, the V gene TRBV19; D gene ambiguous. Trimming took 3 bases from V and 2 from J, leaving 10 bases between them. Germline lookup yields CDR1 LNHDA and CDR2 SQIVND (reference sequence). The CDR3 is made up of 15 amino acids. The CDR3: CASSIGKQNTGELFF. The CDR3 DNA sequence: TGTGCCAGTAGTATCGGAAAACAAAACACCGGGGAGCTGTTTTTT.